The text below deals with one T cell receptor (beta chain). Its cognate antigen is unknown. After CD4 positive bead selection, the CD4-negative fraction gave CD8 T cells. The data were obtained in a study of naive and memory T cell subsets. Study-wide results and limits: From naive to CM, EM and EMRA, diversity decreased and Gini increased.

Germline-derived CDR1 and CDR2 are SGDLS and YYNGEE. Trimming took 0 bases from V and 5 from J, leaving 4 bases between them. This CDR3 is 12 amino acids long. The beta constant-region primer was an equimolar mix of two oligonucleotides covering TRBC1 and TRBC2. The cDNA 3' end received a ligated single-stranded oligonucleotide carrying the SP2 primer and a 12-nucleotide UMI. Ligated cDNA was amplified by four rounds of PCR with nested alpha and beta constant-region primers and SP2. TCRdb fed the UMI-ligation and nested PCR reads into MiXCR, producing one record per CDR3 protein. Of 130,000 to 150,000 distinct CDR3 sequences listed, more than 15% were seen once; the top ten hold 0.14%.

The chain has TRBV9 and TRBJ2-3, with D unclear. Sequencing was done on a sample of naive CD4+ T cells from blood. This TCR was recovered from a human donor in good health. The CDR3, as DNA: TGTGCCAGCAGCGTAGGGGAAGATACGCAGTATTTT. Translating gives CASSVGEDTQYF. Based on the CDR3 plus reference TRBV9 and TRBJ2-3, the full variable domain is DSGVTQTPKHLITATGQRVTLRCSPRSGDLSVYWYQQSLDQGLQFLIQYYNGEERAKGNILERFSAQQFPDLHSELNLSSLELGDSALYFCASSVGEDTQYFGPGTRLTVL.